This T cell receptor beta chain was sequenced in a study of blood T cell repertoires in COVID-19. Produced via immunoSEQ multiplex PCR; TCRdb's table is partial and in-frame only. This sample has approximately 85,000 clones; 80% to 90% occur once, and the top ten carry 25% to 35%. Germline V gives CDR1 LGHDT, CDR2 YNNKEL (reference sequence). This CDR3 is built from 16 residues. The V segment lost 3 bases and the J segment 4 bases; nucleotides outside the gene matches: 7. The TCR comes from a man aged 45-60 years with active or convalescent COVID-19. Sequenced: peripheral blood. The V gene is TRBV3-1 (or the pseudogene TRBV3-2), the J gene TRBJ1-5, with 9 bases aligning to TRBD1. The CDR3 DNA reads as TGTGCCAGCAGCCAGGGCGTCGGGACAGGGAATCAGCCCCAGCATTTT. It codes for CASSQGVGTGNQPQHF.